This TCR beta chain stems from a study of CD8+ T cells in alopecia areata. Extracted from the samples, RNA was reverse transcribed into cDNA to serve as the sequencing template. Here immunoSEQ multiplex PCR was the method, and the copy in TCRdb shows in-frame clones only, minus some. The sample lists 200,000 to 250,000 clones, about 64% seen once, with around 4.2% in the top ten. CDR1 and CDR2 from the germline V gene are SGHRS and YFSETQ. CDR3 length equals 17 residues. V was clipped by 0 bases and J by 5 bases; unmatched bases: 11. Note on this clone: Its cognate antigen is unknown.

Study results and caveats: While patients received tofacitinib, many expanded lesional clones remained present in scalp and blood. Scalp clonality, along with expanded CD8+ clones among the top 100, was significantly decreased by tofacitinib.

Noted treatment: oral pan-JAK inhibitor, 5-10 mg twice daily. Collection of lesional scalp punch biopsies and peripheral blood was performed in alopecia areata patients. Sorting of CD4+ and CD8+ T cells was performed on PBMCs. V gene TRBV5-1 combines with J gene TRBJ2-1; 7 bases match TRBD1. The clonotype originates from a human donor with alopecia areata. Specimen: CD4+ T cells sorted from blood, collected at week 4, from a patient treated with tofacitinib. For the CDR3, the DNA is TGCGCCAGCAGCTTGGTACTTCGGGGACAGAGCAACAATGAGCAGTTCTTC. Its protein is CASSLVLRGQSNNEQFF.